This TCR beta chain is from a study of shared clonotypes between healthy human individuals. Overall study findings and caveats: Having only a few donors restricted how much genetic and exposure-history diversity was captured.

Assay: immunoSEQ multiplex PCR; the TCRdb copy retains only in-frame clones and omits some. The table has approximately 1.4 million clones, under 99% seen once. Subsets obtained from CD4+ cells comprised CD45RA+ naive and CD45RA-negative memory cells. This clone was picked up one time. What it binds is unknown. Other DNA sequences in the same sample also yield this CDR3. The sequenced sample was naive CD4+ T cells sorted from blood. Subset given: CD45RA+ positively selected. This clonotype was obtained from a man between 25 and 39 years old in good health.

The CDR3: CASSLRGSQETQYF. The CDR3 DNA reads TGCGCCAGCAGCTTAAGAGGAAGCCAAGAGACCCAGTACTTC. This chain links TRBV5-1 with TRBJ2-5; D not resolved. V lost 2 bases, J lost 1 base, and 9 bases lay in between. This CDR3 spans 14 amino acids. Germline V gives CDR1 SGHRS, CDR2 YFSETQ. Using reference TRBV5-1 and TRBJ2-5 for the parts outside the CDR3, the full variable domain is KAGVTQTPRYLIKTRGQQVTLSCSPISGHRSVSWYQQTPGQGLQFLFEYFSETQRNKGNFPGRFSGRQFSNSRSEMNVSTLELGDSALYLCASSLRGSQETQYFGPGTRLLVL.